This T cell receptor (beta chain) was identified during a study of shared clonotypes between healthy human individuals. About this clone itself: Antigen unknown.

Whole-study findings and limits: Generally, naive subsets (rather than memory subsets) showed larger estimated richness. Clonotype sharing across several donors was observed for around 4.5% of naive CD4 clonotypes.

The CDR3 totals 18 residues. Deletions cut 8 bases from V and 0 bases from J, with 26 bases between. Germline CDR1 SNHLY, CDR2 FYNNEI. Investigators spread the genomic DNA of each subset evenly over several immunoSEQ plates. Source study methods: ImmunoSEQ only sent back junction sequences with no quality scores, so filtering was done differently. TCRdb's copy holds only in-frame clones and misses some; the assay was immunoSEQ multiplex PCR. Clone size and V and J calls were adopted from that table, with D and trimming inferred from the DNA. In the table there are 1.6 million or so clones, approximately 98.5% of which are singletons.

This TCR derives from a man aged 30 to 39 in good health. Source material: naive CD4+ T cells sorted from blood. As to subset: CD45RA+ positively selected. The chain carries TRBV2 and TRBJ2-7; D may be TRBD2 (6 bases). In DNA, the CDR3 is TGTGCCAGCCTGAATATTCGGTGGGGGGAAAGTGGCTCCTACGAGCAGTACTTC. This encodes CASLNIRWGESGSYEQYF.